The 22 T cell receptor beta chains below all came from one sample that was sequenced in a study of breast tumors, draining lymph nodes, adjacent tissues. Axillary draining lymph nodes of breast cancer patients supplied the node samples. TCRdb called the multiplex PCR reads again in MiXCR, with one record for every CDR3 protein. Among about 130,000 distinct CDR3 sequences listed, about 20% were seen once. The source material was axillary lymph node tissue. All receptors derive from a female donor with breast cancer. Some clones in this sample may be carry-over from other donors' samples.

This clonotype was found many times. The chain recombines TRBV11-2 with TRBJ2-7, with TRBD2 identical over 11 bases. V was pared by 4 bases and J by 3 bases, with 5 bases of the junction left unmatched. Germline-derived CDR1 and CDR2 are SGHAT and FQNNGV. This CDR3 comprises 15 residues. The CDR3 loop is CASSSSSGRLYEQYF. CDR3 nucleotide sequence: TGTGCCAGCAGCTCCTCTAGCGGGAGGCTCTACGAGCAGTACTTC.

This clonotype was recorded at least ten times. The chain employs TRBV12-3 or TRBV12-4 and TRBJ2-7; D is uncertain. The CDR3 length is 14 residues. V dropped 0 bases and J dropped 2 bases, with 8 bases sitting between them. The CDR3: CASSLALGTYEQYF. DNA for the CDR3: TGTGCCAGCAGTTTAGCTCTCGGTACCTACGAGCAGTACTTC.

About this clonotype itself: This may be a read error: a much more frequent sequence differs by one nucleotide. The chain couples TRBV11-2 to TRBJ2-7; D unresolved. Germline V gene data show CDR1 as SGHAT and CDR2 as FQNNGV. The CDR3 runs 13 residues. The CDR3 loop is CASSFWSSCEQYF. CDR3 bases: TGTGCCAGCAGCTTCTGGAGCTCCTGCGAGCAGTACTTC. Combining the CDR3 with reference TRBV11-2 and TRBJ2-7 gives the whole variable domain EAGVAQSPRYKIIEKRQSVAFWCNPISGHATLYWYQQILGQGPKLLIQFQNNGVVDDSQLPKDRFSAERLKGVDSTLKIQPAKLEDSAVYLCASSFWSSCEQYFGPGTRLTVT.

This clonotype was detected only a few times. Since a much larger clone is just one base distant, this may be a read error. The CDR3 does not end in the conserved phenylalanine or tryptophan, so this is likely a read error. The chain has TRBV15 and TRBJ1-3; tentative D call: TRBD1 (5 bases). CDR1 is LNHNV, CDR2 YYDKDF, per germline (reference sequence). Between the trimmed V and J ends, which lost 0 bases and 4 bases, there was a span of 13 bases. The CDR3 runs 16 residues. The CDR3 bases are TGTGCCACCAGCAGAGATCGGGACTTTCTGGGAAACACCATATATCTT. This encodes CATSRDRDFLGNTIYL.

Notes on this clonotype: A much larger clone differs from this one at a single base, so this may be a read error. The chain links TRBV19 to TRBJ2-1; tentative D call: TRBD1 (5 bases). This CDR3 spans 13 amino acids. With 4 bases removed from V and 6 bases from J, the gap between germline ends came to 10 bases. Germline V lookup: CDR1 LNHDA, CDR2 SQIVND (reference sequence). The CDR3 loop is CASSTPRGNEQFF. Written as DNA, the CDR3 is TGTGCCAGTAGTACTCCTAGGGGCAATGAGCAGTTCTTC. The variable domain in full, with the rest retrieved from reference TRBV19 and TRBJ2-1, is DGGITQSPKYLFRKEGQNVTLSCEQNLNHDAMYWYRQDPGQGLRLIYYSQIVNDFQKGDIAEGYSVSREKKESFPLTVTSAQKNPTAFYLCASSTPRGNEQFFGPGTRLTVL.

This clonotype was picked up many times. The V call is TRBV27, the J call TRBJ2-1, with D possibly TRBD2 on 6 matching bases. Trimming removed 6 bases at V and 4 bases at J, with 19 bases between. Per the germline V gene, CDR1 is MNHEY and CDR2 is SMNVEV (reference sequence). The CDR3 has 16 amino acids. The CDR3 is CASSPGTLLIYNEQFF. The DNA of the CDR3 is TGTGCCAGCAGCCCAGGGACTCTCCTTATATACAATGAGCAGTTCTTC.

This clonotype has at least ten counts. V gene TRBV12-3 or TRBV12-4 combines with J gene TRBJ1-2, with 11 nucleotides matching TRBD1. This CDR3 has 15 amino acids. Trimming removed 4 bases from V and 4 bases from J; junction bases left unmatched: 5. The CDR3 coding sequence is TGTGCCAGCAGTTCCGGGACAGGGGGAGGCTATGGCTACACCTTC. Translated, it gives CASSSGTGGGYGYTF.

This clonotype occurred many times. This chain links TRBV10-3 with TRBJ1-6; 8 bases are a match to TRBD1. The CDR3 runs 15 residues. With V trimmed by 6 bases and J by 10 bases, 11 bases remained unmatched. Germline V gives CDR1 ENHRY, CDR2 SYGVKD. CDR3 in DNA: TGTGCCATCAGCCACGACAGGGGAAAAGGCTCACCCCTCCACTTT. Encoded protein: CAISHDRGKGSPLHF.

This clonotype was observed a few times. The rearrangement uses TRBV25-1 and TRBJ2-5; TRBD2 matches 8 bases. The germline V gene encodes CDR1 MGHDK and CDR2 SYGVNS. The length of the CDR3 is 16 residues. V shed 5 bases and J 5 bases; nucleotides not matched to a gene: 13. In DNA, the CDR3 is TGTGCCAGCAGTCTACGGGCAGGGTCGGGGGGGGAGACCCAGTACTTC. Its translation is CASSLRAGSGGETQYF.

This clonotype was counted only a few times. This chain connects TRBV28 to TRBJ2-3, with unresolved D. The CDR3 extends over 17 amino acids. Deletions cut 6 bases from V and 1 base from J, with 20 bases between. CDR1 and CDR2 from the germline V gene are MDHEN and SYDVKM. CDR3 protein: CASSPSSLGSGTDTQYF. The DNA for the CDR3 is TGTGCCAGCAGCCCCTCTTCTTTAGGGTCAGGCACAGATACGCAGTATTTT. Using reference TRBV28 and TRBJ2-3 for the parts outside the CDR3, the full variable domain is DVKVTQSSRYLVKRTGEKVFLECVQDMDHENMFWYRQDPGLGLRLIYFSYDVKMKEKGDIPEGYSVSREKKERFSLILESASTNQTSMYLCASSPSSLGSGTDTQYFGPGTRLTVL.

This clonotype was seen repeatedly, ten times or more. The chain is built from TRBV20-1 and TRBJ2-1; 10 bases fit TRBD2. Germline CDR1 is DFQATT and CDR2 is SNEGSKA (reference sequence). The ends lost 6 bases at V and 6 bases at J; junction bases unmatched: 11. There are 15 residues in the CDR3. In DNA, the CDR3 is TGCAGTGCACTACGGGGGCTAGCGGGAGCCAATGAGCAGTTCTTC. As protein: CSALRGLAGANEQFF.

Ten or more counts support this clonotype. The chain joins TRBV7-2 to TRBJ1-5; 7 bases line up with TRBD1. With V trimmed by 5 bases and J by 7 bases, 5 bases remained unmatched. The CDR3 is 13 amino acids. CDR1 and CDR2 from the germline V gene are SGHTA and FQGNSA. CDR3 coding DNA: TGTGCCAGCAGCAATCGACAGGGCCAGCCCCAGCATTTT. It yields the protein CASSNRQGQPQHF. The whole variable domain, remainder taken from reference TRBV7-2 and TRBJ1-5, is GAGVSQSPSNKVTEKGKDVELRCDPISGHTALYWYRQSLGQGLEFLIYFQGNSAPDKSGLPSDRFSAERTGGSVSTLTIQRTQQEDSAVYLCASSNRQGQPQHFGDGTRLSIL.

Comment on this clonotype: Just one base apart from a much larger clone, this may be a read error. The CDR3 does not close with the conserved phenylalanine or tryptophan, likely indicating a read error. The V gene is TRBV7-3, the J gene TRBJ2-2; D may be TRBD1 (6 bases). CDR1 SGHTA and CDR2 FQGTGA come from the germline V gene. The CDR3 spans 14 residues. With 5 bases removed from V and 1 base from J, the gap between germline ends came to 8 bases. CDR3 protein: CASSDRLNTGELFS. Written as DNA, the CDR3 is TGTGCCAGCAGCGACAGGCTGAACACCGGGGAGCTGTTTTCT.

With regard to this clonotype: This may be a read error: a much more frequent sequence differs by one nucleotide. The missing conserved phenylalanine or tryptophan at the end of this CDR3 makes a read error likely. CDR3: CASGFGGPNQPQHV. The DNA for the CDR3 is TGTGCTAGTGGTTTCGGGGGCCCGAATCAGCCCCAGCATGTT. The genes are TRBV12-5 and TRBJ1-5; D possibly corresponds to TRBD1 (6 bases). Trimming took off 3 bases at V and 4 bases at J, with 10 bases between the two ends. The CDR3 contains 14 residues. CDR1 LGHNT and CDR2 FRNRAP come from the germline V gene.

This clonotype occurred many times. This chain uses TRBV5-4 with TRBJ2-3; 13 nucleotides line up with TRBD2. V lost 5 bases and J lost 1; bases outside the gene matches: 13. Germline loops: CDR1 SGHNT, CDR2 YYREEE (reference sequence). This CDR3 is built from 19 residues. The CDR3: CASSFRTSGSISRTDTQYF. Written as DNA, the CDR3 is TGTGCCAGCAGTTTCCGGACTAGCGGGAGTATCTCCCGCACAGATACGCAGTATTTT. Drawing the rest from reference TRBV5-4 and TRBJ2-3, the complete variable domain is ETGVTQSPTHLIKTRGQQVTLRCSSQSGHNTVSWYQQALGQGPQFIFQYYREEENGRGNFPPRFSGLQFPNYSSELNVNALELDDSALYLCASSFRTSGSISRTDTQYFGPGTRLTVL.

With respect to this clonotype: This may arise from a read error, as a much more abundant clone is one base away. The chain combines TRBV27 with TRBJ2-7; D is possibly TRBD1 or TRBD2 (7 bases each). Germline V lookup: CDR1 MNHEY, CDR2 SMNVEV (reference sequence). With 3 bases removed from V and 1 base from J, the gap between germline ends came to 16 bases. The CDR3 totals 16 residues. The CDR3 DNA follows: TGTGCCAGCAGTTTTCTTCAGGGGGACTATTCCTACGAGCAGTACTTC. This encodes CASSFLQGDYSYEQYF.

This clonotype was counted ten times or more. V gene TRBV7-9 combines with J gene TRBJ1-4, with a possible D match to TRBD1 (6 bases). Germline V gene sequence: CDR1 SEHNR, CDR2 FQNEAQ (reference sequence). V shed 1 base and J shed 7 bases, with 13 bases lying between them. The CDR3 consists of 15 residues. The CDR3 protein is CASSLGRGVIEKLFF. In DNA form, the CDR3 reads TGTGCCAGCAGCTTAGGGAGGGGGGTAATTGAAAAACTGTTTTTT.

This clonotype was recorded many times. The chain couples TRBV9 to TRBJ2-7; 8 bases are a match to TRBD2. The CDR3 is made up of 15 amino acids. CDR1 SGDLS and CDR2 YYNGEE come from the germline V gene. V was pared by 4 bases and J by 3 bases, with 9 bases of the junction left unmatched. The CDR3 is CASSLSGTSYYEQYF. Here the CDR3 DNA reads TGTGCCAGCAGCTTGTCCGGGACTAGTTACTACGAGCAGTACTTC.

This clonotype is medium-sized within its sample. This chain connects TRBV6-1 to TRBJ2-5; possibly TRBD1 or TRBD2 for D (5 bases each). Trimming pared 7 bases from V and 5 bases from J, leaving 14 bases between. The CDR3 runs 13 residues. Germline assignment: CDR1 MNHNS and CDR2 SASEGT. The CDR3 nucleotides are TGTGCCAGCATCGGGGCTAGTCTGGAGACCCAGTACTTC. Protein: CASIGASLETQYF.

This clonotype was detected many times. The V call is TRBV20-1, the J call TRBJ2-7; weak D call: TRBD1 (5 bases). The CDR3 has 12 amino acids. Germline lookup yields CDR1 DFQATT and CDR2 SNEGSKA (reference sequence). V shed 4 bases and J shed 3 bases, with 10 bases lying between them. CDR3 residues: CSATDSNYEQYF. As DNA, the CDR3 is TGCAGTGCTACAGACAGTAACTACGAGCAGTACTTC.

Of note for this clonotype: A much more abundant neighbour one base away suggests this may be a read error. The V gene is TRBV14, the J gene TRBJ2-3; 11 nucleotides match TRBD1. Germline CDR1 SGHDN, CDR2 FVKESK. The CDR3 extends over 15 amino acids. After removal of 1 base from V and 6 bases from J, the junction contained 3 bases not matched to a gene. CDR3 in amino acids: CASSQVGTGGDTQYF. In DNA, the CDR3 is TGTGCCAGCAGCCAAGTTGGGACAGGGGGGGATACGCAGTATTTT.

In regard to this clonotype: Being one base from a much bigger clone, this may be a read error. The chain employs TRBV18 and TRBJ1-3; D gene uncertain. CDR3 length equals 16 residues. Per germline, CDR1 KGHSH and CDR2 LQKENI. The CDR3 coding sequence is TGTGCCAGCTCACCAATCACTGGTGGCTCTGGAGACACCATATATTTT. This sequence encodes CASSPITGGSGDTIYF.